A single sample gave rise to the 7 T cell receptor beta chains below, sequenced in a study of regulatory T cells in long-lasting Graves disease. In building TCR beta libraries, iRepertoire HTBI primers were used together with Arm-PCR of CDR3 regions. TCRdb fed the multiplex PCR reads into MiXCR, producing one record per CDR3 protein. Of roughly 470,000 distinct CDR3 sequences in the sample, about 20% are singletons; the top ten hold roughly 8%. The time point is: persistent/refractory GD, antithyroid drugs over 5 years with positive TRAb. PBMC RNA was the source of the TCR library. This specimen was peripheral blood mononuclear cells (PBMCs), taken when the disease was refractory, from a patient treated with antithyroid drugs. Every receptor here comes from a female donor with Graves disease.

This clonotype came up many times. The V gene is TRBV10-2, the J gene TRBJ1-5; 7 nucleotides agree with TRBD1. This CDR3 spans 13 amino acids. Germline trimming cut 4 bases from V and 6 bases from J; bases unmatched to any gene: 3. CDR1 and CDR2 from the germline V gene are WSHSY and SAAADI. CDR3 in DNA: TGCGCCAGCAGTGGCCAGGGGGGTCAGCCCCAGCATTTT. Translated: CASSGQGGQPQHF.

This clonotype was observed many times. The chain has TRBV7-2 and TRBJ2-5; 8 bases align to TRBD2. The V and J ends lost 1 base and 2 bases, in that order; junction bases with no gene match: 9. The CDR3 contains 17 residues. The germline gives CDR1 SGHTA, CDR2 FQGNSA. The CDR3 bases are TGTGCCAGCAGCTTAGAGGTTACTAGCGGTATACAAGAGACCCAGTACTTC. The encoded protein is CASSLEVTSGIQETQYF.

V gene TRBV5-1 combines with J gene TRBJ1-1, with a possible D match to TRBD1 (6 bases). CDR1 is SGHRS and CDR2 is YFSETQ in the germline V gene. The CDR3 is 16 amino acids. Trimming took off 4 bases at V and 4 bases at J, with 20 bases between the two ends. The CDR3 DNA reads as TGCGCCAGCAGCCCCAGGGGCATTGTGGGGGGCACTGAAGCTTTCTTT. This translates into CASSPRGIVGGTEAFF.

This clonotype was counted many times. This rearrangement joins TRBV19 to TRBJ1-2; weak D call: TRBD1 (6 bases). This CDR3 is built from 14 residues. Trimming left V 7 bases short and J 8 bases short, with 20 bases between. CDR1 is LNHDA, CDR2 SQIVND, per germline (reference sequence). The CDR3 is CASILFGTTWGYTF. As DNA, the CDR3 is TGTGCCAGTATCCTCTTCGGGACAACGTGGGGCTACACCTTC.

At least ten counts were recorded for this clonotype. The rearrangement joins TRBV28 to TRBJ1-2; D uncertain. The CDR3 length is 14 residues. Germline V lookup: CDR1 MDHEN, CDR2 SYDVKM. Trimming pared 3 bases from V and 3 bases from J, leaving 11 bases between. This CDR3 reads CASSFIGRDYGYTF. The CDR3, as DNA: TGTGCCAGCAGTTTTATTGGCAGAGACTATGGCTACACCTTC.

On this clonotype: A much larger clone lies one base from this, so it may be a read error. The chain recombines TRBV12-5 with TRBJ1-2, with D perhaps TRBD1 (6 bases). Germline lookup yields CDR1 LGHNT and CDR2 FRNRAP. This CDR3 is 14 amino acids long. The CDR3 here is CTSGFQGQLYGYTF. CDR3 DNA sequence: TGTACTAGTGGTTTTCAAGGACAGCTTTATGGCTACACCTTC.

V usage is TRBV19 and J usage is TRBJ2-3; D call uncertain. CDR3 length equals 15 residues. V lost 5 bases and J 4 bases, leaving 16 bases between the germline ends. Germline V gives CDR1 LNHDA, CDR2 SQIVND (reference sequence). CDR3 in amino acids: CASSGSRNRADTQYF. The CDR3 coding sequence is TGTGCCAGTAGTGGCTCTCGGAACCGGGCAGATACGCAGTATTTT.